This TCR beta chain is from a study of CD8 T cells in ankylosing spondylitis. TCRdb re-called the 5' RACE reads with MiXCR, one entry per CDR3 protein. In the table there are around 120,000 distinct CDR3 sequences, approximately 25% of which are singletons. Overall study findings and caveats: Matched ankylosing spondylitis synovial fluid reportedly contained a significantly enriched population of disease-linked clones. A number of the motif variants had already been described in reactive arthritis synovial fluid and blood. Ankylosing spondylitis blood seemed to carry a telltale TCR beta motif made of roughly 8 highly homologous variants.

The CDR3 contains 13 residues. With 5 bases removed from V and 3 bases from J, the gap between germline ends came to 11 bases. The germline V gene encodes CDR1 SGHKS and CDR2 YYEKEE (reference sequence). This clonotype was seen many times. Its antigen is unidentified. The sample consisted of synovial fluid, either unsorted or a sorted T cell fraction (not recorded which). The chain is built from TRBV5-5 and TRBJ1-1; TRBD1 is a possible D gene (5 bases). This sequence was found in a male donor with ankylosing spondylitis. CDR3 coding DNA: TGTGCCAGCAGGTTAGACAGAGACACTGAAGCTTTCTTT. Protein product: CASRLDRDTEAFF.